The entry that follows covers one T cell receptor (beta chain) sequence. The antigen is undetermined. The sample comes from a study of response to subunit inactivated influenza vaccine. Study-level results: After each seasonal influenza vaccination, few new T cells are recruited, the authors suggested.

TCRdb passed the RT-PCR reads through MiXCR, listing each CDR3 protein once. Among around 790,000 distinct CDR3 sequences listed, around 20% were seen once. The V and J ends lost 3 bases and 4 bases respectively, with 21 bases between them. CDR3 length equals 17 residues. Germline CDR1 SGHTA, CDR2 FQGNSA. The sequence was collected from a man aged 45-60 years who received an inactivated influenza vaccine. The source material was PBMCs from blood, sampled approximately 5 days after vaccination. This sequence joins TRBV7-2 and TRBJ2-5, with TRBD2 as a possible D gene (6 bases). The CDR3 bases are TGTGCCAGCAGCTTGGGACTGAGCAGGAGGGTGGGAGAGACCCAGTACTTC. As protein: CASSLGLSRRVGETQYF.